Listed below are T cell receptor beta chains from one sample, sequenced in a study of cytomegalovirus exposure and HLA in healthy donors. The repertoire was sequenced with immunoSEQ multiplex PCR; TCRdb's copy has only in-frame clones and lacks some. Seen here are more than 150,000 clones, over 70% observed once, and the top ten hold over 1.1%. Specimen: PBMCs. The receptors were sampled from a young man in good health and CMV-seronegative. Each CDR3 is given with its conserved first and last residue. A D gene is named only where the DNA matches it firmly.

D | J | V | CDR3
NA | NA | TRBV5-4 | CASSLDTFYEQYF
NA | TRBJ1-4 | TRBV18 | CASSGGQLNEKLFF
NA | TRBJ1-5 | TRBV28 | CASSLETANQPQHF
TRBD2 | TRBJ2-1 | TRBV4-2 | CASSQDTSETYNEQFF
NA | TRBJ2-5 | TRBV5-5 | CASSLRWRETQYF
TRBD1 | TRBJ1-2 | TRBV27 | CASSYGQGLYGYTF
NA | TRBJ1-2 | TRBV13 | CASSRDSSSVYGYTF
NA | TRBJ2-7 | TRBV30 | CAWSQQGYEQYF
NA | TRBJ2-7 | TRBV21-1 | CASSQRPGHLTLYEQYF
NA | TRBJ2-3 | TRBV7-2 | CASSRGHTRTDTQYF
TRBD2 | TRBJ2-1 | TRBV29-1 | CSVATSGTYNEQFF
NA | TRBJ1-5 | TRBV27 | CASSTYSNQPQHF
NA | TRBJ1-1 | TRBV11-2 | CASSLRQENTEAFF
TRBD2 | TRBJ2-5 | TRBV5-4 | CASSASGVRQETQYF
NA | TRBJ2-7 | TRBV2 | CASRAGQASYEQYF
NA | TRBJ2-7 | TRBV5-4 | CASSLSGSVREQYF
TRBD2 | TRBJ2-3 | TRBV6-1 | CASSDPGLAWERDTQYF
NA | TRBJ1-6 | TRBV7-8 | CASSFDRPSPLHF
NA | TRBJ2-5 | TRBV6-5 | CASSTQGGTQYF
NA | TRBJ1-1 | TRBV2 | CASSEWAGAEAFF
TRBD2 | TRBJ2-5 | TRBV4-3 | CASSQGLAQETQYF
NA | TRBJ1-3 | TRBV13 | CASSPLRVRGNTIYF
NA | TRBJ1-2 | TRBV30 | CAWTPKGAGGYTF
TRBD2 | TRBJ2-7 | TRBV4-3 | CASSQDLLTSGVDEQYF
TRBD2 | TRBJ2-3 | TRBV7-6 | CASSLGTSGGADTQYF
NA | NA | TRBV19 | CASSIEETYEQYF
TRBD1 | TRBJ2-7 | TRBV7-8 | CASSPQGTSREQYF
TRBD1 | TRBJ1-4 | TRBV19 | CASSPGQGTIRTTNEKLFF
NA | TRBJ2-7 | TRBV6-6 | CASSQTTGAYEQYF
NA | TRBJ2-1 | TRBV9 | CASSARRGGPNEQFF
NA | TRBJ1-2 | TRBV4-2 | CASSQEDSNYGYTF
TRBD1 | TRBJ1-2 | TRBV7-2 | CASLGIWTGIDYGYTF
NA | TRBJ2-1 | TRBV6-5 | CASSAAPDNEQFF
TRBD2 | TRBJ2-1 | TRBV2 | CASSLLAGGYNEQFF
NA | TRBJ2-1 | TRBV9 | CASSVVADYNEQFF
NA | TRBJ2-7 | TRBV19 | CATIGGGNPYEQYF
TRBD1 | TRBJ1-4 | TRBV18 | CASASTGVEKLFF
NA | TRBJ1-2 | TRBV9 | CASSVQGQINYGYTF
TRBD1 | TRBJ1-1 | TRBV6-5 | CASRDRVNTEAFF
TRBD1 | TRBJ2-3 | TRBV6-1 | CASSRGQGADTQYF
NA | TRBJ1-5 | TRBV7-6 | CASSLDPGISNQPQHF
TRBD1 | TRBJ2-2 | TRBV7-8 | CASSLRGQMGTGELFF
NA | TRBJ2-6 | TRBV10-1 | CASSESPPKSSGANVLTF
TRBD1 | TRBJ2-1 | TRBV10-1 | CASRKTGGVNEQFF
TRBD1 | TRBJ2-2 | TRBV5-4 | CASSLGGQGPIPNTGELFF
TRBD1 | TRBJ2-6 | TRBV30 | CAWSPGQGGSGANVLTF
NA | TRBJ2-7 | TRBV13 | CASSSSQSYEQYF
NA | TRBJ2-7 | TRBV6-5 | CASSNAGTYEQYF
NA | TRBJ1-6 | TRBV13 | CASSPSGTYRGLGLHF
NA | TRBJ1-4 | TRBV15 | CATSSPGGAGEKLFF